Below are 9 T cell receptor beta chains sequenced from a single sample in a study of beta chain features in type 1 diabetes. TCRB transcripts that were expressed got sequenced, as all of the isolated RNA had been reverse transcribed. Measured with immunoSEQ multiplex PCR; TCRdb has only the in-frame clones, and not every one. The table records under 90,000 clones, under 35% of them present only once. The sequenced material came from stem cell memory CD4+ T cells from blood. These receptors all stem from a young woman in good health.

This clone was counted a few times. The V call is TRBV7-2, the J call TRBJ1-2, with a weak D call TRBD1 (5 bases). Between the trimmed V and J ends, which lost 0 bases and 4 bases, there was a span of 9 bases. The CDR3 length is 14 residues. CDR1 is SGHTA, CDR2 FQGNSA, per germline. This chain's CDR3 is CASSLAPGFYGYTF. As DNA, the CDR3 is TGTGCCAGCAGCTTAGCTCCAGGGTTCTATGGCTACACCTTC. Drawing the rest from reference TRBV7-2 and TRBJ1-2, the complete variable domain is GAGVSQSPSNKVTEKGKDVELRCDPISGHTALYWYRQSLGQGLEFLIYFQGNSAPDKSGLPSDRFSAERTGGSVSTLTIQRTQQEDSAVYLCASSLAPGFYGYTFGSGTRLTVV.

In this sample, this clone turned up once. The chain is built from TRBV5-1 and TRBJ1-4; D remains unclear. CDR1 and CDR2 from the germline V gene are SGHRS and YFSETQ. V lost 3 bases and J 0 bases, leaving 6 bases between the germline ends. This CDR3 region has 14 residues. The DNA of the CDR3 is TGCGCCAGCAGCTCCCAGGCAACTAATGAAAAACTGTTTTTT. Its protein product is CASSSQATNEKLFF.

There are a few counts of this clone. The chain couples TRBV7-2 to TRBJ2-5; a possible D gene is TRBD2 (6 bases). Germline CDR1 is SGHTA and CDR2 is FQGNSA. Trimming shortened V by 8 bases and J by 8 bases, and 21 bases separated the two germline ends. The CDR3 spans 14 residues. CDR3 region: CASRPEAGSLTQYF. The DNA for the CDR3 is TGTGCCAGCCGCCCGGAGGCGGGGTCTCTTACCCAGTACTTC.

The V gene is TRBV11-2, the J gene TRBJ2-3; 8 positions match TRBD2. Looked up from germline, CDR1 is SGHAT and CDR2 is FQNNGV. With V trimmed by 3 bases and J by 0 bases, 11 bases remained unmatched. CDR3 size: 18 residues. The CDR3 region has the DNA TGTGCCAGCAGCTTCGTTGCTAGCGGGTCCCCTAGCACAGATACGCAGTATTTT. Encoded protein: CASSFVASGSPSTDTQYF.

The DNA of the CDR3 is TGTGCCACCGCCCGGGACAGCCCTTATTCTAACTATGGCTACACCTTC. Translated, it gives CATARDSPYSNYGYTF. The rearrangement uses TRBV6-6 and TRBJ1-2; 7 nucleotides line up with TRBD1. This CDR3 spans 16 amino acids. V lost 10 bases, J lost 0 bases, and 14 bases stayed unmatched. Germline CDR1 reads MNHNY; CDR2 reads SVGAGI (reference sequence).

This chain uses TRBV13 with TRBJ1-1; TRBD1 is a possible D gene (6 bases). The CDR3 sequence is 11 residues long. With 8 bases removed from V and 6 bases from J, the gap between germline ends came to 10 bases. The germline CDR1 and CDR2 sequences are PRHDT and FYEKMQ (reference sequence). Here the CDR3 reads CASARGAEAFF. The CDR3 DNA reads TGTGCCAGCGCCAGGGGTGCTGAAGCTTTCTTT. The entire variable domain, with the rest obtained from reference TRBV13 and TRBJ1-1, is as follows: AAGVIQSPRHLIKEKRETATLKCYPIPRHDTVYWYQQGPGQDPQFLISFYEKMQSDKGSIPDRFSAQQFSDYHSELNMSSLELGDSALYFCASARGAEAFFGQGTRLTVV.

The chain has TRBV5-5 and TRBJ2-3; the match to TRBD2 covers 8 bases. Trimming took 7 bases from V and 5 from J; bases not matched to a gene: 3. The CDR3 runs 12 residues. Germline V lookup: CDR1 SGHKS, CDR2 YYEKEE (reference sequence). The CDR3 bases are TGTGCCAGCGCGGCGGGGGGAGATACGCAGTATTTT. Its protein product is CASAAGGDTQYF.

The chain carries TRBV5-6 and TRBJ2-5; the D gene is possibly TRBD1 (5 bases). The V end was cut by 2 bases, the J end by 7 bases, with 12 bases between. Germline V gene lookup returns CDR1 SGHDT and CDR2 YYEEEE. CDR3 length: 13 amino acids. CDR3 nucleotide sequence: TGTGCCAGCAGCTTAATGGGGCCAGCGACCCAGTACTTC. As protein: CASSLMGPATQYF.

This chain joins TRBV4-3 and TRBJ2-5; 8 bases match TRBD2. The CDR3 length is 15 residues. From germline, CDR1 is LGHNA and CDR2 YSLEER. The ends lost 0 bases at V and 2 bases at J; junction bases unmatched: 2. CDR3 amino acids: CASSQETSGQETQYF. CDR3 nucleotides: TGCGCCAGCAGCCAAGAAACTAGCGGTCAAGAGACCCAGTACTTC.